The 27 T cell receptor beta chains below were found in one sample sequenced in a study of Tregs in tolerant kidney transplant recipients. TCRdb keeps only in-frame clones here, not all; method: immunoSEQ multiplex PCR. This sample yields 20,000 to 25,000 clones, of which roughly 80% are seen a single time; 25% belongs to the top ten. Mixed chimerism was transient after nonmyeloablative marrow transplants from related graft donors. The material was CD8+ T cells from blood (PBMCs), obtained 6 months after the transplant. The receptor source for this set is a human patient who received a combined kidney and bone marrow transplant. Among the T cells, some may be from the graft donor.

This clone appeared once. This sequence joins TRBV19 and TRBJ1-5, with D perhaps matching TRBD1 (6 bases). CDR1 is LNHDA and CDR2 is SQIVND in the germline V gene (reference sequence). V was cut by 0 bases and J by 3 bases, with 15 bases left in between. The CDR3 consists of 17 residues. For the CDR3, the DNA is TGTGCCAGTAGTATAGATCCCCCGGACAGATACAATCAGCCCCAGCATTTT. Translating it yields CASSIDPPDRYNQPQHF.

The chain couples TRBV28 to TRBJ1-1; no reliable D call. The CDR3 extends over 14 amino acids. Germline V gene sequence: CDR1 MDHEN, CDR2 SYDVKM. The V gene lost 4 bases and the J gene lost 2 bases, with 11 bases spanning the gap. The chain's CDR3 is CASSSTGENTEAFF. In nucleotides, the CDR3 is TGTGCCAGCAGTTCTACCGGGGAAAACACTGAAGCTTTCTTT. Combining the CDR3 with reference TRBV28 and TRBJ1-1 gives the whole variable domain DVKVTQSSRYLVKRTGEKVFLECVQDMDHENMFWYRQDPGLGLRLIYFSYDVKMKEKGDIPEGYSVSREKKERFSLILESASTNQTSMYLCASSSTGENTEAFFGQGTRLTVV.

The chain employs TRBV18 and TRBJ2-1; a weak D match, TRBD1 (5 bases). Per the germline V gene, CDR1 is KGHSH and CDR2 is LQKENI. CDR3 length equals 18 residues. Trimming took 4 bases from V and 2 from J, leaving 21 bases between them. CDR3 loop: CASSLLEITGTTYNEQFF. In nucleotides, the CDR3 is TGTGCCAGCTCACTCTTAGAAATAACAGGAACGACCTACAATGAGCAGTTCTTC.

The genes are TRBV27 and TRBJ1-1; possibly TRBD1 for D (5 bases). CDR3 size: 16 residues. CDR1 is MNHEY and CDR2 is SMNVEV in the germline V gene (reference sequence). Trimming removed 2 bases at V and 1 base at J, with 14 bases between. In DNA, the CDR3 is TGTGCCAGCAGTTTAGGGGCAGGGTTCGGGAACACTGAAGCTTTCTTT. This codes for CASSLGAGFGNTEAFF.

This clone showed up just a few times. V usage is TRBV7-9 and J usage is TRBJ1-5, with D unresolved. Trimming left V 3 bases short and J 2 bases short, with 11 bases between. Germline V lookup: CDR1 SEHNR, CDR2 FQNEAQ (reference sequence). The CDR3 is 15 residues long. CDR3 region: CASSFGEWGNQPQHF. CDR3 sequence (DNA): TGTGCCAGCAGCTTCGGGGAGTGGGGCAATCAGCCCCAGCATTTT.

V usage is TRBV27 and J usage is TRBJ2-1, with a possible D match to TRBD2 (6 bases). V was clipped by 3 bases and J by 5 bases, with 11 bases between them. CDR1 MNHEY and CDR2 SMNVEV come from the germline V gene (reference sequence). CDR3 length: 14 amino acids. CDR3 residues: CASSFTGGNNEQFF. The CDR3 nucleotides are TGTGCCAGCAGTTTTACCGGGGGAAACAATGAGCAGTTCTTC.

J is TRBJ1-2 and V is TRBV5-1; 8 positions match TRBD1. Trimming cost V 4 bases and J 8 bases; bases outside gene matches: 13. The CDR3 runs to 15 residues. Germline V lookup: CDR1 SGHRS, CDR2 YFSETQ. CDR3 in DNA: TGCGCCAGCAGCGCCAAGGGACAGGCTAAATTGGGCTACACCTTC. This translates into CASSAKGQAKLGYTF.

As regards this clone: Other DNA variants within this sample encode the same CDR3. This chain links TRBV4-1 with TRBJ1-2; D unresolved. CDR3 length: 13 residues. Between the trimmed V and J ends, which lost 4 bases and 2 bases, there was a span of 8 bases. Germline CDR1 and CDR2: MGHRA and YSYEKL. This CDR3 is CASSPGLNYGYTF. The CDR3 DNA reads as TGCGCCAGCAGCCCGGGGTTAAACTATGGCTACACCTTC.

The rearrangement uses TRBV4-1 and TRBJ2-1, with 8 bases aligning to TRBD2. Trimming cost V 4 bases and J 3 bases; bases outside gene matches: 8. This CDR3 has 16 residues. The germline gives CDR1 MGHRA, CDR2 YSYEKL. The CDR3 sequence is CASSLRGSGGYNEQFF. CDR3 in DNA: TGCGCCAGCAGCCTAAGGGGCAGCGGGGGCTACAATGAGCAGTTCTTC.

The V call is TRBV20-1, the J call TRBJ2-3, with D perhaps TRBD2 (6 bases). This CDR3 region has 11 residues. The germline gives CDR1 DFQATT, CDR2 SNEGSKA (reference sequence). The CDR3 DNA follows: TGCAGAACCGGGACTCAAGATACGCAGTATTTT. Translating it yields CRTGTQDTQYF.

This clone is classed as medium-sized (0.01 to 0.1%). V usage is TRBV6-5 and J usage is TRBJ1-2, with a possible D match to TRBD1 (5 bases). The germline CDR1 and CDR2 sequences are MNHEY and SVGAGI. The CDR3 is 13 residues long. Trimming took off 1 base at V and 3 bases at J, with 6 bases between the two ends. The CDR3 reads CASSYLQDYGYTF. The DNA of the CDR3 is TGTGCCAGCAGTTACTTACAGGACTATGGCTACACCTTC.

This rearrangement joins TRBV6-5 to TRBJ2-2; tentatively, D is TRBD2 (6 bases). There are 15 residues in the CDR3. V was cut by 5 bases and J by 1 base, with 11 bases left in between. The germline CDR1 and CDR2 sequences are MNHEY and SVGAGI. CDR3 nucleotides: TGTGCCAGCAGTGTTAGCGGTGAGAACACCGGGGAGCTGTTTTTT. Its protein product is CASSVSGENTGELFF.

The chain combines TRBV6-1 with TRBJ2-2, with 7 bases identical to TRBD1. CDR3 length: 17 residues. Trimming cost V 3 bases and J 0 bases; bases outside gene matches: 7. Germline V gene data show CDR1 as MNHNS and CDR2 as SASEGT. As DNA, the CDR3 is TGTGCCAGCAGTGAGCCTCGAGGGGGCACGAACACCGGGGAGCTGTTTTTT. Protein sequence: CASSEPRGGTNTGELFF.

About this clone: At one end the junction does not follow the germline gene, possibly because of a read error. V gene TRBV7-8 combines with J gene TRBJ2-7; weak D call: TRBD2 (6 bases). Per germline, CDR1 SGHVS and CDR2 FQNEAQ. The CDR3 has 13 amino acids. Written as DNA, the CDR3 is TGTGCCAGCAGCGTAGCGGAGCACTACGAGCAGTACTTC. Its translation is CASSVAEHYEQYF.

The rearrangement joins TRBV9 to TRBJ2-3; unclear D gene. Germline V gene lookup returns CDR1 SGDLS and CDR2 YYNGEE. V lost 0 bases and J lost 4, with 15 bases in between. CDR3 length: 16 amino acids. CDR3 region: CASSVGVSPFADTQYF. The CDR3 DNA reads TGTGCCAGCAGCGTAGGTGTCAGTCCTTTTGCAGATACGCAGTATTTT.

The CDR3 sequence: CASSQEQRGTDTQYF. CDR3 DNA: TGCGCCAGCAGCCAAGAACAGCGGGGCACAGATACGCAGTATTTT. The genes are TRBV4-1 and TRBJ2-3; tentative D call: TRBD2 (6 bases). V dropped 0 bases and J dropped 1 base, with 8 bases sitting between them. Germline CDR1 reads MGHRA; CDR2 reads YSYEKL. The CDR3 is made up of 15 amino acids.

The sample holds one count of this clone. The chain uses TRBV4-1 and TRBJ2-7; 8 bases align to TRBD2. CDR1 is MGHRA, CDR2 YSYEKL, per germline. The V and J ends lost 1 base and 6 bases, in that order; junction bases with no gene match: 5. The CDR3 loop spans 14 amino acids. CDR3 residues: CASSQVWTSSEQYF. The CDR3 nucleotides read TGCGCCAGCAGCCAAGTTTGGACTAGCAGCGAGCAGTACTTC.

The genes are TRBV12-5 and TRBJ2-1; TRBD1 is a possible D gene (5 bases). Germline-derived CDR1 and CDR2 are LGHNT and FRNRAP. The germline V and J ends were trimmed by 0 bases and 4 bases, with 13 bases remaining between them. The CDR3 extends over 16 amino acids. The CDR3: CASGLVLTAPYNEQFF. The CDR3 bases are TGTGCTAGTGGTTTGGTACTGACAGCGCCATACAATGAGCAGTTCTTC.

The chain joins TRBV11-1 to TRBJ2-5; TRBD2 agrees at 9 bases. Trimming at V came to 7 bases and at J to 5 bases, leaving 8 bases not matched to a gene. The CDR3 consists of 14 residues. The germline V gene has CDR1 SGHAT and CDR2 FQDESV (reference sequence). The CDR3 loop reads CASIPAGGGETQYF. The CDR3 DNA follows: TGTGCCAGCATCCCAGCGGGGGGAGGGGAGACCCAGTACTTC.

This rearrangement joins TRBV9 to TRBJ2-1; TRBD1 aligns across 10 bases. This CDR3 has 15 amino acids. Losses at the gene ends were 0 bases for V and 3 bases for J; bases not matched to a gene: 0. Germline loops: CDR1 SGDLS, CDR2 YYNGEE. CDR3 in amino acids: CASSVGTGGYNEQFF. The CDR3 bases are TGTGCCAGCAGCGTAGGGACAGGGGGCTACAATGAGCAGTTCTTC.

The chain has TRBV5-1 and TRBJ2-1; 10 bases match TRBD2. V lost 10 bases, J lost 3 bases, and 10 bases stayed unmatched. Germline V gives CDR1 SGHRS, CDR2 YFSETQ. This CDR3 spans 15 amino acids. As DNA, the CDR3 is TGCGCCTCCAAGGAGACTAGCGGGTACTACAATGAGCAGTTCTTC. Residues: CASKETSGYYNEQFF.

The CDR3 region is CATSRDRLVWQETQYF. CDR3 nucleotides: TGTGCCACCAGCAGAGATCGACTAGTTTGGCAAGAGACCCAGTACTTC. The chain is built from TRBV15 and TRBJ2-5; the D gene is possibly TRBD2 (6 bases). CDR1 and CDR2 from the germline V gene are LNHNV and YYDKDF (reference sequence). Trimming pared 0 bases from V and 2 bases from J, leaving 13 bases between. This CDR3 has 16 amino acids.

The gene calls are TRBV6-5 and TRBJ2-7; D is possibly TRBD1 (6 bases). CDR3 length equals 14 residues. Trimming stripped 5 bases from V and 5 bases from J, with 16 bases between. Germline V CDR1 and CDR2: MNHEY, SVGAGI. The CDR3 coding sequence is TGTGCCAGCAGTGAAGGGGACAACTTACACGAGCAGTACTTC. Protein product: CASSEGDNLHEQYF.

This clone has more than one count but fewer than ten. The gene calls are TRBV19 and TRBJ1-2, with D tentatively TRBD1 (5 bases). The CDR3 contains 11 residues. In germline, CDR1 is LNHDA, CDR2 SQIVND (reference sequence). The V gene lost 9 bases and the J gene lost 8 bases, with 13 bases spanning the gap. The CDR3 DNA is TGTGCCAGCGACAGTGTGCGGGGCTACACCTTC. Amino acids: CASDSVRGYTF.

The rearrangement uses TRBV7-9 and TRBJ2-3; TRBD1 matches at 8 bases. Germline CDR1 reads SEHNR; CDR2 reads FQNEAQ (reference sequence). Unmatched junction bases numbered 13, after V lost 6 bases and J lost 2 bases. The CDR3 loop spans 17 amino acids. The CDR3 sequence is CASSLPTDRADTDTQYF. In DNA form, the CDR3 reads TGTGCCAGCAGTTTACCCACGGACAGGGCGGACACAGATACGCAGTATTTT.

A word on this clone: A read error may account for a junction end that differs from germline. This chain joins TRBV13 and TRBJ2-1; possibly TRBD1 for D (6 bases). CDR1 is PRHDT and CDR2 is FYEKMQ in the germline V gene (reference sequence). This CDR3 region has 16 residues. CDR3 coding DNA: TGTGCCAGCAGCATAGGACAGTTCCTTGTCTACAATGAGCAGTTCTTC. Protein sequence: CASSIGQFLVYNEQFF.

V usage is TRBV30 and J usage is TRBJ2-3; the D is unclear. V shed 5 bases and J shed 6 bases, with 6 bases lying between them. Germline CDR1 GTSNPN, CDR2 SVGIG (reference sequence). The CDR3 covers 10 residues. The CDR3 protein is CAWGPDTQYF. CDR3 DNA sequence: TGTGCCTGGGGCCCGGATACGCAGTATTTT.